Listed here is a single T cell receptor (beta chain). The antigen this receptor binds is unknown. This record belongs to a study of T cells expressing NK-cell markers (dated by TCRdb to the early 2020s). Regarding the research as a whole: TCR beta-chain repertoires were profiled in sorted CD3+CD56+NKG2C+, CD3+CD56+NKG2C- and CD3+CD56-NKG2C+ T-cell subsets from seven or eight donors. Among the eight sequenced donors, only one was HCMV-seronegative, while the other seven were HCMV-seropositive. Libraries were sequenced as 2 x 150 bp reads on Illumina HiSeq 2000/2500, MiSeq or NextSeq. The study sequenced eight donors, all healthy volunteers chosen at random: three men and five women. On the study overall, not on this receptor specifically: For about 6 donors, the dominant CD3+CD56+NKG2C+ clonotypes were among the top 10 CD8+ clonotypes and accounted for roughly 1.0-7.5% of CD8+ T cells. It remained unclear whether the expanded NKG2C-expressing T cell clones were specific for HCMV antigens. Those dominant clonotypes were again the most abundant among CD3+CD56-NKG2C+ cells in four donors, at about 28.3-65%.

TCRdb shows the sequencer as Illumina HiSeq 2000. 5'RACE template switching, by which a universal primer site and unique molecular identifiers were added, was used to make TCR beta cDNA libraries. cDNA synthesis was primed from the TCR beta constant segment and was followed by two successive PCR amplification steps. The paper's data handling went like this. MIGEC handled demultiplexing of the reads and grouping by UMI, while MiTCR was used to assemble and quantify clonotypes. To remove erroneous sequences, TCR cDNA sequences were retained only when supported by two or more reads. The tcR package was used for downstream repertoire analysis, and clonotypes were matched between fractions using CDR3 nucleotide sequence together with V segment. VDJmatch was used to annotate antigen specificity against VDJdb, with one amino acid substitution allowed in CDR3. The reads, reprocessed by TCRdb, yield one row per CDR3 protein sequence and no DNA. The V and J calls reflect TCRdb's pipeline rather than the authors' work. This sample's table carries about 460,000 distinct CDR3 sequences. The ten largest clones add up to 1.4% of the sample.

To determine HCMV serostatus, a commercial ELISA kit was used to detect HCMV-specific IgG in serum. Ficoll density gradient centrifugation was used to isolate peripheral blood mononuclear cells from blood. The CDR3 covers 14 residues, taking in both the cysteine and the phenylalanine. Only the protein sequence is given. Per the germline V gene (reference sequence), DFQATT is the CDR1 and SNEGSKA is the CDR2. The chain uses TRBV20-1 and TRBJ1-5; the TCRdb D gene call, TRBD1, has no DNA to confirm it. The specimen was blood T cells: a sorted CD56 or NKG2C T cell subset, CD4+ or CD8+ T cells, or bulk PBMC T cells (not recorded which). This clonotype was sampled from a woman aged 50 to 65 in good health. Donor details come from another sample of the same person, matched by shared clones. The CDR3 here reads CSASDSHSNQPQHF.